Listed below are T cell receptor beta chains from one sample, sequenced in a study of blood T cell repertoires in COVID-19. Some clones are missing from TCRdb's copy, which holds only in-frame ones; the method was immunoSEQ multiplex PCR. The sample shows about 400,000 clones, 80% to 90% of them seen only once. The sample consisted of PBMCs or T cells enriched from blood (not recorded which). These TCRs come from a man in his forties in a cohort exposed to, infected with or recovered from COVID-19 (not recorded which). CDR3s include the opening cysteine and the closing phenylalanine or tryptophan. D genes are given only for firm matches. Some rows have no size entry. The others give once, few or many, or a class for an expanded clone.

j_gene | v_gene | abundance | d_gene | CDR3nt | CDR3aa
TRBJ2-6 | TRBV5-4 | NA | NA | TGTGCCAGCAGCCTACTGACAGTGTCTGGGGCCAACGTCCTGACTTTC | CASSLLTVSGANVLTF
TRBJ2-1 | TRBV21-1 | NA | NA | TGTGCCAGCAGCCCGACTAGCGGACCCTACAATGAGCAGTTCTTC | CASSPTSGPYNEQFF
TRBJ1-1 | TRBV18 | NA | NA | TGTGCCAGCTCACCATCCAATAGACAGCACACTGAAGCTTTCTTT | CASSPSNRQHTEAFF
TRBJ2-5 | TRBV7-9 | NA | TRBD1 | TGTGCCAGCAGCGCCCGGGACAGGGGGGCGATCCACCAGTACTTC | CASSARDRGAIHQYF
TRBJ2-3 | TRBV7-2 | NA | NA | TGTGCCAGCAGCTTAGTTGCAGGGTATTCAGATACGCAGTATTTT | CASSLVAGYSDTQYF
TRBJ2-1 | TRBV6-5 | once | TRBD2 | TGTGCCAGCAGTAACCTAGCGGGAGGCTTGTTCTTC | CASSNLAGGLFF
TRBJ1-2 | TRBV19 | NA | NA | TGTGCCAGTAGTATGGGGCAGGTTGGGGCCTATGGCTACACCTTC | CASSMGQVGAYGYTF
TRBJ2-3 | TRBV18 | NA | NA | TGTGCCAGCTCTACCCTACCCACAGATACGCAGTATTTT | CASSTLPTDTQYF
TRBJ2-1 | TRBV6-1 | NA | TRBD2 | TGTGCCAGCAGTGATTCGGGAGGGATAGGAGAGCAGTTCTTC | CASSDSGGIGEQFF
TRBJ2-1 | TRBV18 | NA | NA | TGTGCCAGCTCTCTTCCTTTAACGCGCTACAATGAGCAGTTCTTC | CASSLPLTRYNEQFF
TRBJ2-1 | TRBV19 | NA | NA | TGTGCCAGTAGTAAGGGGCTAGAAGGCAATGAGCAGTTCTTC | CASSKGLEGNEQFF
TRBJ2-1 | TRBV7-2 | NA | NA | TGTGCCAGCAGCTCCCCGACTAACCCGAAAAACTACAATGAGCAGTTCTTC | CASSSPTNPKNYNEQFF
TRBJ2-3 | TRBV3-1/TRBV3-2 | NA | TRBD2 | TGTGCCAGCAGCCAAAACTTGGGACTAACGCCAGATACGCAGTATTTT | CASSQNLGLTPDTQYF
TRBJ2-3 | TRBV28 | NA | TRBD2 | TGTGCCAGCAGTGGAATTCAGCGGGAGGACACAGATACGCAGTATTTT | CASSGIQREDTDTQYF
TRBJ2-6 | TRBV7-6 | NA | TRBD1 | TGTGCCAGCAGCAGACAGGGGACCGGTGGGGCCAACGTCCTGACTTTC | CASSRQGTGGANVLTF